Each of the 10 T cell receptor beta chains below was sequenced from the same sample in a study of blood T cell repertoires in COVID-19 (TCRdb year 2020). Libraries came from the immunoSEQ multiplex PCR assay. The table was pulled from immuneACCESS by TCRdb, which kept in-frame rearrangements only. Such tables lose some clones; where checked, under half of the loss comes from unresolved V genes, and the rest has no known cause. Counted in this sample were under 350,000 clones; approximately 87% of them appeared once. The ten most abundant clones make up 3.5% to 5.5% of the sample. Material for sequencing was peripheral blood. These receptors were obtained from a man aged 55 to 70 who had recovered from COVID-19.

The chain is built from TRBV7-9 and TRBJ1-1, with D perhaps TRBD1 (5 bases). The CDR3 is made up of 16 amino acids. Trimming shortened V by 1 base and J by 5 bases, and 17 bases separated the two germline ends. Per the germline V gene, CDR1 is SEHNR and CDR2 is FQNEAQ (reference sequence). The CDR3 reads CASSLGGRGRVTEAFF. The CDR3 DNA is TGTGCCAGCAGCTTAGGGGGCCGTGGCAGGGTGACTGAAGCTTTCTTT.

This clone was found a few times. This chain uses TRBV3-1 (or the pseudogene TRBV3-2) with TRBJ2-1; unclear D gene. This CDR3 contains 12 residues. Looked up from germline, CDR1 is LGHDT and CDR2 is YNNKEL (reference sequence). Trimming removed 4 bases from V and 3 bases from J, with 4 bases in between. In nucleotides, the CDR3 is TGTGCCAGCAGCCGTAACTACAATGAGCAGTTCTTC. It codes for CASSRNYNEQFF.

The chain's CDR3 is CASSESVRAGAEQFF. CDR3 nucleotides: TGCGCCAGCAGTGAGTCTGTGAGAGCGGGAGCGGAGCAGTTCTTC. V usage is TRBV10-1 and J usage is TRBJ2-1; 8 bases line up with TRBD2. The CDR3 runs 15 residues. Germline V gene data show CDR1 as WNHNN and CDR2 as SYGVQD (reference sequence). J was trimmed by 10 bases and V by 0 bases; bases with no gene match: 8.

The V call is TRBV9, the J call TRBJ2-3; 9 bases agree with TRBD2. Germline CDR1 and CDR2: SGDLS and YYNGEE. V lost 3 bases to trimming and J lost 0 bases; unmatched junction nucleotides: 5. This CDR3 comprises 16 residues. CDR3 residues: CASSAYTSGSTDTQYF. The DNA for the CDR3 is TGTGCCAGCAGCGCCTACACTAGCGGGAGCACAGATACGCAGTATTTT.

This clone was detected a few times. The rearrangement links TRBV19 to TRBJ1-1; 12 nucleotides match TRBD1. J was trimmed by 6 bases and V by 9 bases; bases with no gene match: 5. Per germline, CDR1 LNHDA and CDR2 SQIVND (reference sequence). The CDR3 is made up of 13 amino acids. CDR3 protein: CASGTGGISEAFF. The CDR3, as DNA: TGTGCCAGCGGGACAGGGGGCATATCTGAAGCTTTCTTT.

This clone has a single count. The V call is TRBV9, the J call TRBJ2-1, with TRBD2 matching 9 bases. Trimming removed 4 bases from V and 0 bases from J; junction bases left unmatched: 8. CDR1 is SGDLS and CDR2 is YYNGEE in the germline V gene. The CDR3 is 17 amino acids. This chain's CDR3 is CASSTRLAADSYNEQFF. The CDR3 nucleotides are TGTGCCAGCAGCACAAGACTAGCGGCCGACTCCTACAATGAGCAGTTCTTC.

This chain uses TRBV19 with TRBJ2-6; 11 bases agree with TRBD1. Germline CDR1 LNHDA, CDR2 SQIVND (reference sequence). With 5 bases clipped from V and 0 bases from J, the junction kept 3 bases outside the gene matches. The CDR3 runs to 17 residues. CDR3 sequence: CASSEDRGPSGANVLTF. CDR3 DNA sequence: TGTGCCAGTAGTGAGGACAGGGGGCCCTCTGGGGCCAACGTCCTGACTTTC.

The chain recombines TRBV4-1 with TRBJ2-3, with TRBD2 identical over 9 bases. This CDR3 is built from 17 residues. Germline V gene sequence: CDR1 MGHRA, CDR2 YSYEKL. J was trimmed by 3 bases and V by 5 bases; bases with no gene match: 12. CDR3 coding DNA: TGCGCCAGCAGCGCAGGCGTAGCGGGAGCTTTTACAGATACGCAGTATTTT. It encodes CASSAGVAGAFTDTQYF.

The chain has TRBV6-5 and TRBJ1-1; a weak D match, TRBD1 (6 bases). Trimming removed 9 bases at V and 0 bases at J, with 11 bases between. The CDR3 has 13 amino acids. The germline V gene encodes CDR1 MNHEY and CDR2 SVGAGI. The DNA of the CDR3 is TGTGCCAGTTATCAGGGGTTGAACACTGAAGCTTTCTTT. Its protein product is CASYQGLNTEAFF.

This chain links TRBV5-4 with TRBJ2-1; TRBD2 agrees at 10 bases. The germline V gene encodes CDR1 SGHNT and CDR2 YYREEE (reference sequence). CDR3 length: 14 residues. Trimming at V came to 0 bases and at J to 9 bases, leaving 3 bases not matched to a gene. As DNA, the CDR3 is TGTGCCAGCAGCTTGGAGATAGCGGGAGGTGAGCAGTTCTTC. Its protein is CASSLEIAGGEQFF.